This entry concerns a single TCR beta chain. The CDR3 runs to 15 residues. Germline assignment: CDR1 MNHNS and CDR2 SASEGT. V was cut by 4 bases and J by 5 bases, with 15 bases left in between. The source of the sample is a study of blood T cell repertoires in COVID-19. At the level of the study: Acute and convalescent COVID-19 samples came from the United States, Italy and Spain. In each case, the material was cDNA or gDNA derived from T cells, B-cell-depleted T cells, or PBMCs.

Original methodology: Counts of nucleated cells, estimated from reference gene primer amplification, were obtained. This table comes from immunoSEQ multiplex PCR, and its TCRdb copy is limited to in-frame clones, with some not included. That table gives V, J and clone size, and the DNA gave D and trimming. The sample contains tens of thousands of clones, 88% of which appear only once. The chain employs TRBV6-1 and TRBJ2-1; a weak D match, TRBD1 (5 bases). Source material: peripheral blood. The sequence was obtained from a woman older than 75 with active COVID-19. As DNA, the CDR3 is TGTGCCAGCAGTGGGATGGGGCTCAATAACAATGAGCAGTTCTTC. Protein sequence: CASSGMGLNNNEQFF.